These 12 T cell receptor beta chains came from one sample sequenced in a study of cytomegalovirus exposure and HLA in healthy donors. The PCR used 60 Vbeta and 13 Jbeta primers. Produced via immunoSEQ multiplex PCR; TCRdb's table is partial and in-frame only. There are about 160,000 clones in the sample; 70% to 80% occur only once, and roughly 10% lies in the top ten. The sample consisted of PBMCs. Source of these receptors: a man younger than 35 in good health and CMV-seropositive.

The chain is built from TRBV19 and TRBJ2-1; a weak D match, TRBD2 (7 bases). This CDR3 has 15 amino acids. Trimming left V 5 bases short and J 4 bases short, with 15 bases between. Germline-derived CDR1 and CDR2 are LNHDA and SQIVND (reference sequence). DNA of the CDR3: TGTGCCAGTAGTCGACCGGGGGGCAGGTACAATGAGCAGTTCTTC. Amino acid sequence: CASSRPGGRYNEQFF.

The rearrangement joins TRBV18 to TRBJ1-6, with D hard to call. V was clipped by 0 bases and J by 6 bases, with 9 bases between them. The CDR3 has 15 amino acids. The germline V gene encodes CDR1 KGHSH and CDR2 LQKENI. The CDR3 region is CASSPPGGFNSPLHF. For the CDR3, the DNA is TGTGCCAGCTCACCACCGGGAGGATTTAATTCACCCCTCCACTTT.

The chain has TRBV10-3 and TRBJ1-3, with 9 bases aligning to TRBD1. The V gene's germline CDR1 is ENHRY and CDR2 SYGVKD. Trimming took 6 bases from V and 2 from J; bases not matched to a gene: 2. The CDR3 spans 14 residues. CDR3 region: CAIRQGAAGNTIYF. For the CDR3, the DNA is TGTGCCATCAGACAGGGGGCGGCTGGAAACACCATATATTTT.

V is TRBV19 and J is TRBJ1-1; possible D gene TRBD1, 5 bases. The CDR3 length is 14 residues. Germline V gene lookup returns CDR1 LNHDA and CDR2 SQIVND (reference sequence). The germline V and J ends were trimmed by 6 bases and 5 bases, with 16 bases remaining between them. CDR3 region: CASSHPGFWTEAFF. The DNA for the CDR3 is TGTGCCAGTAGCCACCCAGGGTTTTGGACTGAAGCTTTCTTT.

This clone was observed a handful of times. The rearrangement uses TRBV6-4 and TRBJ1-5; D perhaps matches TRBD1 (5 bases). Trimming shortened V by 2 bases and J by 5 bases, and 13 bases separated the two germline ends. In germline, CDR1 is MRHNA, CDR2 SNTAGT. There are 15 residues in the CDR3. CDR3 sequence: CASSDPQTEHQPQHF. The CDR3 nucleotides read TGTGCCAGCAGTGACCCCCAGACAGAACATCAGCCCCAGCATTTT.

The V gene is TRBV10-1, the J gene TRBJ1-4; 11 bases line up with TRBD1. CDR1 and CDR2 (germline): WNHNN, SYGVQD (reference sequence). The J segment lost 3 bases and the V segment lost 6 bases, leaving 12 bases of the junction unmatched. The CDR3 totals 18 residues. CDR3 nucleotides: TGCGCCAGCAGGACTCAAGGACAGGGGGCTATTGCTAATGAAAAACTGTTTTTT. This sequence encodes CASRTQGQGAIANEKLFF.

This clone was counted once. This chain connects TRBV13 to TRBJ2-2; D is undetermined. The CDR3 consists of 17 residues. Germline values: CDR1 PRHDT, CDR2 FYEKMQ (reference sequence). Trimming shortened V by 0 bases and J by 0 bases, and 11 bases separated the two germline ends. As DNA, the CDR3 is TGTGCCAGCAGCTTAGGCCAGGATCCAACGAACACCGGGGAGCTGTTTTTT. Translation gives CASSLGQDPTNTGELFF.

The sample holds a few counts of this clone. At one end, the junction sequence differs from germline, possibly due to a read error. V and J are TRBV7-9 and TRBJ2-7; possible D gene TRBD2, 6 bases. Germline V gene lookup returns CDR1 SEHNR and CDR2 FQNEAQ (reference sequence). The CDR3 has 12 amino acids. CDR3 amino acids: CSSSSSLGLKYF. The CDR3, as DNA: TGTTCCAGCAGCTCCTCTCTGGGACTCAAGTACTTC. Using reference TRBV7-9 and TRBJ2-7 for the parts outside the CDR3, the full variable domain is DTGVSQNPRHKITKRGQNVTFRCDPISEHNRLYWYRQTLGQGPEFLTYFQNEAQLEKSRLLSDRFSAERPKGSFSTLEIQRTEQGDSAMYLCSSSSSLGLKYFGPGTRLTVT.

The CDR3 nucleotides are TGCGCCAGCAGCTTGGGGCAGTTCCAACATGAGCAGTTCTTC. It translates to CASSLGQFQHEQFF. The J gene is TRBJ2-1, the V gene TRBV5-1; no definite D call. Germline CDR1 SGHRS, CDR2 YFSETQ. With 0 bases removed from V and 8 bases from J, the gap between germline ends came to 12 bases. This CDR3 has 14 residues.

V is TRBV9 and J is TRBJ1-4; D gene uncertain. The CDR3 contains 14 residues. V dropped 0 bases and J dropped 5 bases, with 8 bases sitting between them. The germline V gene has CDR1 SGDLS and CDR2 YYNGEE. CDR3 sequence reads: CASSVDGENEKLFF. CDR3 DNA sequence: TGTGCCAGCAGCGTAGACGGGGAGAATGAAAAACTGTTTTTT.

This chain uses TRBV7-2 with TRBJ1-3; D not certain. Trimming pared 1 base from V and 0 bases from J, leaving 10 bases between. The CDR3 is 16 residues long. Germline V gene lookup returns CDR1 SGHTA and CDR2 FQGNSA. The CDR3 region is CASSLGPESSGNTIYF. For the CDR3, the DNA is TGTGCCAGCAGCTTAGGTCCAGAAAGCTCTGGAAACACCATATATTTT.

The chain carries TRBV18 and TRBJ1-4, with a possible D match to TRBD1 (5 bases). Trimming cost V 5 bases and J 3 bases, with 10 bases left between them. Germline-derived CDR1 and CDR2 are KGHSH and LQKENI. The CDR3 runs 14 residues. The CDR3 bases are TGTGCCAGCTCATCAGGGTGGGCTAATGAAAAACTGTTTTTT. It is translated as CASSSGWANEKLFF. The full variable domain, its missing parts supplied by reference TRBV18 and TRBJ1-4, is NAGVMQNPRHLVRRRGQEARLRCSPMKGHSHVYWYRQLPEEGLKFMVYLQKENIIDESGMPKERFSAEFPKEGPSILRIQQVVRGDSAAYFCASSSGWANEKLFFGSGTQLSVL.